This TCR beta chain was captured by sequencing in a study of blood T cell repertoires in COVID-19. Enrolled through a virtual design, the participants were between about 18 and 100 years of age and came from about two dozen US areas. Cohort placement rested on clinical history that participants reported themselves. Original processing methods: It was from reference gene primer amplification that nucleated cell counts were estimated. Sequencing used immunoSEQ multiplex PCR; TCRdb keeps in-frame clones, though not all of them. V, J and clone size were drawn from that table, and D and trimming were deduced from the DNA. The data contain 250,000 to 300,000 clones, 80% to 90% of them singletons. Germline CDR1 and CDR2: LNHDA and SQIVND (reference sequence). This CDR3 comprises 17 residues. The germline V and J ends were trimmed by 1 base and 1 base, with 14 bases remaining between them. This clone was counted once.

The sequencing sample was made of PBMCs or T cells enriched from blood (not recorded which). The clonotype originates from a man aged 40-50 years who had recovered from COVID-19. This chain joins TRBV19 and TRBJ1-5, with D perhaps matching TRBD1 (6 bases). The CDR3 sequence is CASSIGGGQKSNQPQHF. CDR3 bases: TGTGCCAGTAGTATAGGGGGTGGACAGAAGAGCAATCAGCCCCAGCATTTT.